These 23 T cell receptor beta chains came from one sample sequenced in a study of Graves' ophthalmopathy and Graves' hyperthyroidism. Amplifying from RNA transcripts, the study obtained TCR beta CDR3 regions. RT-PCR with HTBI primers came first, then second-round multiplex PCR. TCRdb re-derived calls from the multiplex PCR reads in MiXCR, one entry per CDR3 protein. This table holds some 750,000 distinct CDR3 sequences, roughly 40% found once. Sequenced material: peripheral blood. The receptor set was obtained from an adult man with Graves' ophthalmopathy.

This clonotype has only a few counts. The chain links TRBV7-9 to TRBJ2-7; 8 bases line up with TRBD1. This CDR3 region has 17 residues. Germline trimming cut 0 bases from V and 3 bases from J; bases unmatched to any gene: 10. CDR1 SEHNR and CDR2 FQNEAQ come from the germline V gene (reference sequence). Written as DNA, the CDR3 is TGTGCCAGCAGCTTAGCATCTCGTCAGGGGGCATTCTACGAGCAGTACTTC. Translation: CASSLASRQGAFYEQYF.

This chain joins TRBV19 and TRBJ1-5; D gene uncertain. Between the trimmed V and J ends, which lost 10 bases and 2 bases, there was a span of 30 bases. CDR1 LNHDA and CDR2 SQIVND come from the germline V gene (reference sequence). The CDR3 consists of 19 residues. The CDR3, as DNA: TGTGCCATGGTTTTTCTTGGAAGGTGTGGGGTACTTGGCAATCAGCCCCAGCATTTT. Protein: CAMVFLGRCGVLGNQPQHF.

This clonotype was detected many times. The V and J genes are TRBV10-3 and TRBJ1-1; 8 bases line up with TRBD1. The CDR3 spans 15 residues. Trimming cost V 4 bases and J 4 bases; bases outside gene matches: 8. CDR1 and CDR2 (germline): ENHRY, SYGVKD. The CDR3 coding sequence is TGTGCCATCAGTGGAGCCGACAGGGGCGGCACTGAAGCTTTCTTT. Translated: CAISGADRGGTEAFF.

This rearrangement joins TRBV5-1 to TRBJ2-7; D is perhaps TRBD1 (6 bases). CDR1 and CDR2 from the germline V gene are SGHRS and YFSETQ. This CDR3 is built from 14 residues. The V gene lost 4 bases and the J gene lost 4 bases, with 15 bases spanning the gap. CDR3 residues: CASSQDSRTYEQYF. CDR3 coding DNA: TGCGCCAGCAGCCAGGACAGTCGGACATACGAGCAGTACTTC.

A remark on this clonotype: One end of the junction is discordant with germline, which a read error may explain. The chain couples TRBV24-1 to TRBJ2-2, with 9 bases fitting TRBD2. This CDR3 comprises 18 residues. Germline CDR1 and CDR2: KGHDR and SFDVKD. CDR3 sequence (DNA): TGTGCCAGCAGTTCTGAACGCTTAAGCGGGAGGAGGACCGGGGAGCTGTTTTTT. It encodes CASSSERLSGRRTGELFF.

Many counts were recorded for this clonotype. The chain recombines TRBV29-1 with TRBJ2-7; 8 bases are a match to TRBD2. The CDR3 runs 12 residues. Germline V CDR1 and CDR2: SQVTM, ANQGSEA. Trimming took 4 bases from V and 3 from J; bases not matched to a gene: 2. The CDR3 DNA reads TGCAGCGTTGGGACTAGCAGCTACGAGCAGTACTTC. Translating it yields CSVGTSSYEQYF.

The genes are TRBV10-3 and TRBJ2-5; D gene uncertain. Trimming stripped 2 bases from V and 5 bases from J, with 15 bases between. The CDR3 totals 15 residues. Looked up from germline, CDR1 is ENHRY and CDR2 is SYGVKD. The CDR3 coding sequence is TGTGCCATCAGTGAGATTTCTGGGCAGTGGGAGACCCAGTACTTC. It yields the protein CAISEISGQWETQYF.

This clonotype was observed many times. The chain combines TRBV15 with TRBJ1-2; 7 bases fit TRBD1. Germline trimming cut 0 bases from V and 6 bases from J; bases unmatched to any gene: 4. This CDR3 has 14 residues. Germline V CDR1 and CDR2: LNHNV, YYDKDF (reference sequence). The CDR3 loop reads CATSRDLGTDGYTF. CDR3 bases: TGTGCCACCAGCAGAGACCTTGGGACAGATGGCTACACCTTC. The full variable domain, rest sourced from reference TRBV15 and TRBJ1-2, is DAMVIQNPRYQVTQFGKPVTLSCSQTLNHNVMYWYQQKSSQAPKLLFHYYDKDFNNEADTPDNFQSRRPNTSFCFLDIRSPGLGDTAMYLCATSRDLGTDGYTFGSGTRLTVV.

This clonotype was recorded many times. The CDR3 nucleotides are TGTGCCATCAGTGAGGGGGGGTTCGGGACTGAAGCTTTCTTT. Translated: CAISEGGFGTEAFF. The gene calls are TRBV10-3 and TRBJ1-1; possible D gene TRBD1, 5 bases. Germline assignment: CDR1 ENHRY and CDR2 SYGVKD. CDR3 length: 14 residues. Trimming took off 2 bases at V and 5 bases at J, with 12 bases between the two ends.

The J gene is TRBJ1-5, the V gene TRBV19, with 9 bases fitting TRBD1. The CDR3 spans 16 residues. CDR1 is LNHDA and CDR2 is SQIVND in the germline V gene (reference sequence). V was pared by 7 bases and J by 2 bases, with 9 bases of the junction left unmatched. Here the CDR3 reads CASKSQGALGNQPQHF. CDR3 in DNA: TGTGCCAGTAAATCACAGGGGGCGCTTGGCAATCAGCCCCAGCATTTT.

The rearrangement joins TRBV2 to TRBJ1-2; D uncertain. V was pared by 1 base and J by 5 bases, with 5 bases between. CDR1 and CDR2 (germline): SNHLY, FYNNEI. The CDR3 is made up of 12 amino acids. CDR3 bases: TGTGCCAGCAGTGAAGGGATATATGGCTACACCTTC. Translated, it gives CASSEGIYGYTF.

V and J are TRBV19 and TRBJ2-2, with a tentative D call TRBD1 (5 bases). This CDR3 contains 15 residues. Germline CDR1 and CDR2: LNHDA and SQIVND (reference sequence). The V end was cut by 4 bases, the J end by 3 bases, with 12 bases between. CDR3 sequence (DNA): TGTGCCAGTAGTACGCCCAGGGTTGACACCGGGGAGCTGTTTTTT. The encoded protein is CASSTPRVDTGELFF.

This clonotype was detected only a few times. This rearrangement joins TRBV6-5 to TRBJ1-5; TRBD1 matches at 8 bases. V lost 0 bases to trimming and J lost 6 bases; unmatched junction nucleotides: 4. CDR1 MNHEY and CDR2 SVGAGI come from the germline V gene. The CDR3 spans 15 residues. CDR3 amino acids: CASSYSGQGGQPQHF. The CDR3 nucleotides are TGTGCCAGCAGTTACTCCGGACAGGGTGGTCAGCCCCAGCATTTT.

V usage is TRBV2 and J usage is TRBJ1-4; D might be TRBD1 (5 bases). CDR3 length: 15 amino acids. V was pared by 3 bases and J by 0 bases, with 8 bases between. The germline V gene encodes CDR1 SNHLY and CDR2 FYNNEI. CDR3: CASSDRVTTNEKLFF. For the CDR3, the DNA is TGTGCCAGCAGTGACAGGGTCACAACTAATGAAAAACTGTTTTTT.

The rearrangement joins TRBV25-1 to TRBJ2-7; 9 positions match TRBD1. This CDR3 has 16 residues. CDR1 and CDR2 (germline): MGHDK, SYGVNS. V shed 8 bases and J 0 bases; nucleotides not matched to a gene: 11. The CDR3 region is CASRSSGQGLSYEQYF. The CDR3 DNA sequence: TGTGCCAGCCGAAGCTCGGGACAGGGTCTCTCCTACGAGCAGTACTTC.

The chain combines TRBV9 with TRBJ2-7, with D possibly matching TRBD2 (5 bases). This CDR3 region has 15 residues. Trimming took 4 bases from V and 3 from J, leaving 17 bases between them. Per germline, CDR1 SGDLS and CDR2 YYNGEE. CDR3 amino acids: CASSPSSRYYYEQYF. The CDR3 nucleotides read TGTGCCAGCAGCCCTAGCAGTAGGTATTACTACGAGCAGTACTTC.

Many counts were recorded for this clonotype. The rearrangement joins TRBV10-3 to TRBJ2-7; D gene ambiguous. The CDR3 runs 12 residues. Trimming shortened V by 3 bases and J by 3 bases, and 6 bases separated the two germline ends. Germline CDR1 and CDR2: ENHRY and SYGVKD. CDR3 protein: CAISDLLYEQYF. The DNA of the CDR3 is TGTGCCATCAGTGACCTACTCTACGAGCAGTACTTC.

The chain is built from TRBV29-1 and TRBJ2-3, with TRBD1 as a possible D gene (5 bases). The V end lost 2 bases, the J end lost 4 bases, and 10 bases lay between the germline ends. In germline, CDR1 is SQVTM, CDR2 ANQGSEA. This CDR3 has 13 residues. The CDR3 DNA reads TGCAGCGTTGAAACAAGGGGCGCAGATACGCAGTATTTT. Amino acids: CSVETRGADTQYF.

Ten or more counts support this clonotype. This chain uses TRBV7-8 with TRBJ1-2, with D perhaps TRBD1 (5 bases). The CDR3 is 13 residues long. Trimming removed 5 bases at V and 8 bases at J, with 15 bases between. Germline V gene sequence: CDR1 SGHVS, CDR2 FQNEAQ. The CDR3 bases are TGTGCCAGCAGCCCCATCGGGGGAAGCGGCTACACCTTC. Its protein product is CASSPIGGSGYTF.

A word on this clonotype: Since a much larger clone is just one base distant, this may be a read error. The CDR3 sequence is CASQPGQSMTQYF. In nucleotides, the CDR3 is TGCGCCAGTCAACCGGGACAGAGCATGACCCAGTACTTC. The rearrangement uses TRBV10-2 and TRBJ2-5, with 7 bases lining up with TRBD1. V dropped 9 bases and J dropped 7; count of bases not matched to a gene: 11. Per the germline V gene, CDR1 is WSHSY and CDR2 is SAAADI. The CDR3 covers 13 residues.

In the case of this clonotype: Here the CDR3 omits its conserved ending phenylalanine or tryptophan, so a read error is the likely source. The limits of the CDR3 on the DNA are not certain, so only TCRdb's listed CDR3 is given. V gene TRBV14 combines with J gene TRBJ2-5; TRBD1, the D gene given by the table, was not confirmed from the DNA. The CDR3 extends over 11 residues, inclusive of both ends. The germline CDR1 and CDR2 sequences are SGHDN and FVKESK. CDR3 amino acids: CASSPAETLNT.

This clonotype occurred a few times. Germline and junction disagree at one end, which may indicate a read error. The CDR3 reads CASSLDIGSGGYTF. The CDR3 DNA sequence: TGTGCCAGCAGCTTAGATATCGGATCCGGGGGCTACACCTTC. The chain is built from TRBV12-3 or TRBV12-4 and TRBJ1-2, with D unresolved. The CDR3 extends over 14 amino acids.

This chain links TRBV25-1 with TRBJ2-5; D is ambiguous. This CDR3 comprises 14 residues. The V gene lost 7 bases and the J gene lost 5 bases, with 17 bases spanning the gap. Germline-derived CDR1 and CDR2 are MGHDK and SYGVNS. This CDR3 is CASISVGVGETQYF. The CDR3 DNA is TGTGCCAGCATCAGCGTCGGTGTTGGGGAGACCCAGTACTTC.